These 32 T cell receptor beta chains originate from one sample sequenced in a study of shared clonotypes between healthy human individuals. Repertoires were generated with immunoSEQ multiplex PCR, while TCRdb's copy carries only in-frame clones and drops some. The sample has hundreds of thousands of clones; approximately 79% are singletons. Sequencing input: memory CD4+ T cells sorted from blood. Sample subset: CD45RA-negative fraction. These receptors originate from a woman aged 25 to 45 in good health.

In the case of this clone: A junction end diverges from the germline sequence, so it may reflect a read error. The rearrangement uses TRBV28 and TRBJ1-1; no definite D call. The CDR3 has 13 residues. The germline V gene has CDR1 MDHEN and CDR2 SYDVKM. In nucleotides, the CDR3 is TGTGCCAGCACTCTTGACCAGAACGCTGAAGCTTTCTTT. Protein: CASTLDQNAEAFF.

J is TRBJ1-3 and V is TRBV28, with a weak D call TRBD1 (6 bases). Trimming took 6 bases from V and 0 from J, leaving 9 bases between them. Germline assignment: CDR1 MDHEN and CDR2 SYDVKM. CDR3 length equals 14 residues. In DNA, the CDR3 is TGTGCCAGCAGAAAACAGGGCTCTGGAAACACCATATATTTT. It is translated as CASRKQGSGNTIYF.

The gene calls are TRBV15 and TRBJ2-7, with TRBD1 identical over 10 bases. The V gene end was trimmed by 8 bases and the J gene end by 3 bases; junction bases not matched to a gene: 10. The CDR3 has 15 residues. The germline CDR1 and CDR2 sequences are LNHNV and YYDKDF (reference sequence). CDR3 amino acids: CATFSGQGSFYEQYF. The DNA for the CDR3 is TGTGCCACCTTTTCGGGACAGGGGTCTTTCTACGAGCAGTACTTC.

The chain carries TRBV29-1 and TRBJ1-4, with 7 positions matching TRBD1. Trimming removed 6 bases from V and 7 bases from J; junction bases left unmatched: 8. CDR3 length: 13 residues. Per the germline V gene, CDR1 is SQVTM and CDR2 is ANQGSEA. The CDR3 DNA reads TGCAGCGTGGCAGACAGGGAGGGTGAAAAACTGTTTTTT. Amino acid sequence: CSVADREGEKLFF.

The chain joins TRBV30 to TRBJ1-5; possible D gene TRBD1, 5 bases. Germline assignment: CDR1 GTSNPN and CDR2 SVGIG (reference sequence). The CDR3 extends over 14 amino acids. Between the trimmed V and J ends, which lost 4 bases and 5 bases, there was a span of 15 bases. The CDR3 reads CAWNAGADDQPQHF. CDR3 coding DNA: TGTGCCTGGAACGCCGGGGCAGACGATCAGCCCCAGCATTTT. Variable domain in full (rest from reference TRBV30 and TRBJ1-5): SQTIHQWPATLVQPVGSPLSLECTVEGTSNPNLYWYRQAAGRGLQLLFYSVGIGQISSEVPQNLSASRPQDRQFILSSKKLLLSDSGFYLCAWNAGADDQPQHFGDGTRLSIL.

Ten or more counts support this clone. The chain has TRBV7-9 and TRBJ2-7; 8 nucleotides agree with TRBD1. Unmatched junction bases numbered 10, after V lost 5 bases and J lost 4 bases. Germline lookup yields CDR1 SEHNR and CDR2 FQNEAQ (reference sequence). The CDR3 contains 15 residues. The CDR3 here is CASSRALQGAYEQYF. The CDR3 DNA reads TGTGCCAGCAGCCGAGCTTTGCAGGGGGCTTACGAGCAGTACTTC.

This clone was observed once. The chain has TRBV7-9 and TRBJ2-3; D is undetermined. The CDR3 extends over 13 amino acids. V lost 2 bases and J lost 3, with 6 bases in between. Germline V gives CDR1 SEHNR, CDR2 FQNEAQ (reference sequence). The CDR3 DNA is TGTGCCAGCAGCTTACCAGTTACAGATACGCAGTATTTT. This gives the protein CASSLPVTDTQYF.

This clone appeared a few times. This sample also contains other DNA sequences that code for the same CDR3. The chain joins TRBV4-2 to TRBJ1-5; the match to TRBD1 covers 7 bases. V shed 0 bases and J 5 bases; nucleotides not matched to a gene: 4. Per germline, CDR1 LGHNA and CDR2 YNFKEQ. The CDR3 spans 15 residues. CDR3 sequence: CASSQDRQGHQPQHF. CDR3 nucleotide sequence: TGTGCCAGCAGCCAAGACCGACAGGGCCATCAGCCCCAGCATTTT.

The sample holds a few counts of this clone. This chain joins TRBV5-5 and TRBJ2-7; 7 bases map to TRBD2. The CDR3 runs to 15 residues. The trim removed 4 bases at V and 1 base at J, leaving 8 bases unmatched. Per germline, CDR1 SGHKS and CDR2 YYEKEE (reference sequence). The CDR3 sequence: CASSQTSVSSYEQYF. In DNA, the CDR3 is TGTGCCAGCAGCCAAACTAGCGTCTCGTCCTACGAGCAGTACTTC.

The chain has TRBV5-1 and TRBJ2-1; D uncertain. Trimming pared 7 bases from V and 9 bases from J, leaving 17 bases between. Germline V gene sequence: CDR1 SGHRS, CDR2 YFSETQ. The CDR3 sequence is 13 residues long. CDR3 nucleotide sequence: TGCGCCAGCCAACCAACTCTGAGGAGTGAGCAGTTCTTC. Translation: CASQPTLRSEQFF.

The chain recombines TRBV19 with TRBJ2-5; D possibly uses TRBD1 or TRBD2 (5 bases each). Germline loops: CDR1 LNHDA, CDR2 SQIVND (reference sequence). The CDR3 runs to 13 residues. Trimming removed 6 bases from V and 1 base from J, with 9 bases in between. CDR3 DNA sequence: TGTGCCAGTAGCGGGGCGCTCCAAGAGACCCAGTACTTC. This translates into CASSGALQETQYF.

The chain couples TRBV7-7 to TRBJ2-6; D possibly corresponds to TRBD2 (5 bases). From germline, CDR1 is SSHAT and CDR2 FNYEAQ (reference sequence). There are 18 residues in the CDR3. Trimming stripped 5 bases from V and 5 bases from J, with 22 bases between. This chain's CDR3 is CASSEAGKPQSRANVLTF. The DNA for the CDR3 is TGTGCCAGCAGCGAGGCGGGTAAGCCACAAAGTCGGGCCAACGTCCTGACTTTC.

The J gene is TRBJ2-5, the V gene TRBV19; D is undetermined. Per germline, CDR1 LNHDA and CDR2 SQIVND (reference sequence). CDR3 length: 15 residues. The ends were cut back, 3 bases at V and 5 bases at J, with 16 bases in the middle. The CDR3 DNA sequence: TGTGCCAGTAGTATGCTACGTACGTCCGGGGAGACCCAGTACTTC. Translation gives CASSMLRTSGETQYF.

Concerning this clone itself: The sample carries other DNA sequences with the same CDR3. The rearrangement joins TRBV4-1 to TRBJ1-4; D gene uncertain. V was shortened by 1 base and J by 0 bases, with 6 bases between the two germline ends. The CDR3 sequence is 15 residues long. The V gene's germline CDR1 is MGHRA and CDR2 YSYEKL. The CDR3 DNA is TGCGCCAGCAGCCAAGTTGGTGCAACTAATGAAAAACTGTTTTTT. It yields the protein CASSQVGATNEKLFF.

The sample holds a few counts of this clone. The chain uses TRBV5-1 and TRBJ2-6, with TRBD1 identical over 7 bases. Germline V gives CDR1 SGHRS, CDR2 YFSETQ. V trimming: 2 bases; J trimming: 4 bases; junction bases outside the gene matches: 3. CDR3 length: 15 amino acids. CDR3 DNA sequence: TGCGCCAGCAGCTTAACAGGGGTCGGGGCCAACGTCCTGACTTTC. Residues: CASSLTGVGANVLTF.

The chain employs TRBV30 and TRBJ1-2, with no clear D. The germline CDR1 and CDR2 sequences are GTSNPN and SVGIG (reference sequence). CDR3 length: 15 residues. Trimming took 3 bases from V and 2 from J, leaving 16 bases between them. CDR3 sequence: CAWREFVRGNYGYTF. The CDR3 DNA reads as TGTGCCTGGAGAGAGTTTGTGCGAGGGAACTATGGCTACACCTTC.

This clone was counted only a few times. The chain employs TRBV29-1 and TRBJ1-2; weak D call: TRBD1 (6 bases). V lost 2 bases, J lost 4 bases, and 17 bases lay in between. This CDR3 region has 15 residues. Per the germline V gene, CDR1 is SQVTM and CDR2 is ANQGSEA. CDR3: CSVESGARGGYGYTF. CDR3 coding DNA: TGCAGCGTTGAAAGTGGGGCCAGGGGAGGCTATGGCTACACCTTC.

The J gene is TRBJ1-1, the V gene TRBV5-6; D is ambiguous. CDR3 length: 14 amino acids. Per the germline V gene, CDR1 is SGHDT and CDR2 is YYEEEE. V was pared by 2 bases and J by 0 bases, with 8 bases between. The CDR3: CASSFRSLNTEAFF. The CDR3 DNA follows: TGTGCCAGCAGCTTCAGAAGTTTGAACACTGAAGCTTTCTTT.

The chain is built from TRBV7-4 and TRBJ2-7; no definite D call. Germline CDR1 reads SGHVT; CDR2 reads SQSDAQ. The CDR3 extends over 14 amino acids. Trimming took 1 base from V and 1 from J, leaving 8 bases between them. The CDR3 DNA reads TGTGCCAGCAGCTTAGTGGTTAAGTCCTACGAGCAGTACTTC. Translation gives CASSLVVKSYEQYF.

This clone appeared many times. The rearrangement joins TRBV2 to TRBJ2-7; TRBD1 aligns across 10 bases. Germline lookup yields CDR1 SNHLY and CDR2 FYNNEI. J lost 0 bases, V lost 8 bases, and 10 bases had no gene match. The CDR3 contains 16 residues. CDR3 region: CASSKPGQGPSYEQYF. In DNA, the CDR3 is TGTGCCAGCTCTAAACCGGGACAGGGGCCCTCCTACGAGCAGTACTTC. Full variable domain (remainder filled in from reference TRBV2 and TRBJ2-7): EPEVTQTPSHQVTQMGQEVILRCVPISNHLYFYWYRQILGQKVEFLVSFYNNEISEKSEIFDDQFSVERPDGSNFTLKIRSTKLEDSAMYFCASSKPGQGPSYEQYFGPGTRLTVT.

V and J are TRBV7-8 and TRBJ1-5; D is uncertain. Per germline, CDR1 SGHVS and CDR2 FQNEAQ. The CDR3 runs 15 residues. V was clipped by 3 bases and J by 1 base, with 10 bases between them. CDR3 in amino acids: CASSFEGSSNQPQHF. The CDR3 bases are TGTGCCAGCAGCTTTGAGGGTAGCAGCAATCAGCCCCAGCATTTT.

In regard to this clone: The sample carries other DNA sequences with the same CDR3. The genes are TRBV7-2 and TRBJ2-5; 14 nucleotides line up with TRBD2. V trimming: 1 base; J trimming: 2 bases; junction bases outside the gene matches: 3. The length of the CDR3 is 17 residues. Germline CDR1 reads SGHTA; CDR2 reads FQGNSA. The CDR3 protein is CASSLGGLAGAQETQYF. The CDR3 region has the DNA TGTGCCAGCAGCTTAGGGGGACTAGCGGGGGCACAAGAGACCCAGTACTTC.

The table lists this clone with a few counts. The J gene is TRBJ2-4, the V gene TRBV6-4, with D possibly being TRBD2 (5 bases). The V end lost 10 bases, the J end lost 7 bases, and 11 bases lay between the germline ends. Germline V gives CDR1 MRHNA, CDR2 SNTAGT. The CDR3 runs to 11 residues. This CDR3 is CATRTVNIQYF. The CDR3 DNA reads TGTGCCACCCGGACTGTTAACATTCAGTACTTC.

The chain combines TRBV2 with TRBJ2-3; D is unresolved. The germline CDR1 and CDR2 sequences are SNHLY and FYNNEI. There are 15 residues in the CDR3. Trimming stripped 5 bases from V and 4 bases from J, with 16 bases between. CDR3 in amino acids: CASSRLAARPDTQYF. The CDR3 bases are TGTGCCAGCAGTCGGTTAGCTGCCCGTCCAGATACGCAGTATTTT.

The genes are TRBV27 and TRBJ2-7; TRBD1 agrees at 8 bases. Germline lookup yields CDR1 MNHEY and CDR2 SMNVEV (reference sequence). CDR3 size: 13 residues. The J segment lost 4 bases and the V segment lost 4 bases, leaving 3 bases of the junction unmatched. CDR3: CASSWTGKYEQYF. The CDR3 bases are TGTGCCAGCAGTTGGACAGGGAAGTACGAGCAGTACTTC.

The chain joins TRBV4-1 to TRBJ1-3, with TRBD1 identical over 8 bases. V lost 1 base and J lost 4; bases outside the gene matches: 3. The CDR3 loop spans 15 amino acids. Looked up from germline, CDR1 is MGHRA and CDR2 is YSYEKL. CDR3: CASSQAWTGGNTIYF. The DNA for the CDR3 is TGCGCCAGCAGCCAAGCATGGACAGGGGGAAACACCATATATTTT.

The chain combines TRBV20-1 with TRBJ1-4; D ambiguous. There are 11 residues in the CDR3. Germline V gives CDR1 DFQATT, CDR2 SNEGSKA (reference sequence). Trimming shortened V by 6 bases and J by 8 bases, and 10 bases separated the two germline ends. As DNA, the CDR3 is TGCAGTGCGGAGCTAGACGAAAAACTGTTTTTT. Translation gives CSAELDEKLFF.

This clone showed up just a few times. J is TRBJ1-1 and V is TRBV19, with TRBD1 matching 7 bases. This CDR3 contains 14 residues. Germline V lookup: CDR1 LNHDA, CDR2 SQIVND (reference sequence). Trimming at V came to 5 bases and at J to 4 bases, leaving 7 bases not matched to a gene. CDR3 nucleotides: TGTGCCAGTAGTGCACGAACAGGGGCCACTGAAGCTTTCTTT. This codes for CASSARTGATEAFF. The full variable domain, completed using reference TRBV19 and TRBJ1-1, is DGGITQSPKYLFRKEGQNVTLSCEQNLNHDAMYWYRQDPGQGLRLIYYSQIVNDFQKGDIAEGYSVSREKKESFPLTVTSAQKNPTAFYLCASSARTGATEAFFGQGTRLTVV.

About this clone: Additional DNA sequences in this sample encode the identical CDR3. The chain uses TRBV5-1 and TRBJ1-2; D is ambiguous. V gave up 0 bases and J gave up 0 bases, with 9 bases separating them. The CDR3 length is 15 residues. Germline V lookup: CDR1 SGHRS, CDR2 YFSETQ. The CDR3 spells CASSLEGTTNYGYTF. The CDR3 DNA sequence: TGCGCCAGCAGCTTGGAGGGAACGACTAACTATGGCTACACCTTC.

The rearrangement joins TRBV6-5 to TRBJ1-3; no clear D gene. V lost 6 bases to trimming and J lost 4 bases, with 7 bases between them. Germline loops: CDR1 MNHEY, CDR2 SVGAGI. There are 12 residues in the CDR3. The CDR3 loop reads CASRSSGNTIYF. For the CDR3, the DNA is TGTGCCAGCAGGTCCTCGGGAAACACCATATATTTT.

The chain recombines TRBV7-2 with TRBJ1-2; D is uncertain. The CDR3 sequence is 13 residues long. V lost 8 bases and J lost 0, with 10 bases in between. Looked up from germline, CDR1 is SGHTA and CDR2 is FQGNSA. CDR3 region: CASLRAANYGYTF. The CDR3 coding sequence is TGTGCCAGCTTGAGGGCGGCTAACTATGGCTACACCTTC.

This chain links TRBV9 with TRBJ1-2; 7 bases map to TRBD1. The CDR3 is 13 amino acids. The V gene's germline CDR1 is SGDLS and CDR2 YYNGEE. The J segment lost 4 bases and the V segment lost 7 bases, leaving 7 bases of the junction unmatched. The CDR3 protein is CASGRQGSYGYTF. The DNA for the CDR3 is TGTGCCAGCGGCAGACAGGGTAGCTATGGCTACACCTTC.